The T cell receptor (beta chain) described here comes from a study of Graves' ophthalmopathy and Graves' hyperthyroidism. Study background: The stable label applied to hyperthyroidism with no ophthalmopathy within 18 months of follow-up. Overall study findings and caveats: Also, most clonotypes expanded in the thyroid above 0.001 frequency appeared in blood.

Newly diagnosed hyperthyroidism donors, aged 18 to 65, duration under 2 months. Clinicians diagnosed using symptoms, serum thyroxine, TRAb, thyroid ultrasound and orbital computed tomography. A remark on this clonotype: The target antigen is unknown. One end of the junction is discordant with germline, which a read error may explain.

Germline CDR1 and CDR2: SGHTA and FQGTGA. This CDR3 contains 17 residues. TCR beta CDR3 regions were amplified from RNA transcripts. HTBI primers primed a first-round RT-PCR, and a second-round multiplex PCR followed. TCRdb fed the multiplex PCR reads into MiXCR, producing one record per CDR3 protein. The repertoire holds a few hundred thousand distinct CDR3 sequences, with 35% to 40% as singletons. What was sequenced was peripheral blood or thyroid tissue (not recorded which). The V and J genes are TRBV7-3 and TRBJ2-7; TRBD1 is a possible D gene (6 bases). This sequence originates from an adult man with Graves' hyperthyroidism. CDR3 nucleotides: TGTGCCAGCAGCTTGGGGGCCGGGACATTGGGATCCTACGTGCAGTACTTC. This translates into CASSLGAGTLGSYVQYF.